Below, one T cell receptor (beta chain) is given with its context. The table came from immunoSEQ multiplex PCR; TCRdb's copy has only in-frame clones and leaves some out. The sample shows some 100,000 clones, just over 85% of them seen only once. The data originate from a study of OX40 agonist ivuxolimab in advanced cancers. On the study more broadly: An agonistic human IgG2 monoclonal antibody against OX40 (CD134) was given.

V lost 6 bases and J lost 5, with 7 bases in between. The germline gives CDR1 MNHNY, CDR2 SVGAGI (reference sequence). This CDR3 is 12 amino acids long. The source was CD4+ or CD8+ T cells sorted from blood, collected in a trial of the OX40 agonist ivuxolimab. The chain is built from TRBV6-6 and TRBJ1-4; D is unclear. The TCR was taken from an adult with an advanced solid tumor such as melanoma, head and neck, liver or kidney cancer. The CDR3 DNA reads TGTGCCAGCAGGGAGGAAAATGAAAAACTGTTTTTT. It encodes CASREENEKLFF.